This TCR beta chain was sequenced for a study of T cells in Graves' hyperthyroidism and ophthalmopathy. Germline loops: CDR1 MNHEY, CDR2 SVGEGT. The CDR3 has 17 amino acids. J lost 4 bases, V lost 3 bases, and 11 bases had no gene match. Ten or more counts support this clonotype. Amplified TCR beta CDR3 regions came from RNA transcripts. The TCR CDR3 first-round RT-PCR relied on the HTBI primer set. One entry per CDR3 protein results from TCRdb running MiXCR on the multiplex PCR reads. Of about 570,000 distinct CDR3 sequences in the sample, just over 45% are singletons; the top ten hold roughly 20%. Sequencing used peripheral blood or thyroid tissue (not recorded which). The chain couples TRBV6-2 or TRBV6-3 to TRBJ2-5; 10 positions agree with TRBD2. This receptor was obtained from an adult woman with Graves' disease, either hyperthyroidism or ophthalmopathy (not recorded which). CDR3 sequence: CASSYPDGASGRETQYF. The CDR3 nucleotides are TGTGCCAGCAGTTATCCGGATGGGGCTAGCGGGAGAGAGACCCAGTACTTC.